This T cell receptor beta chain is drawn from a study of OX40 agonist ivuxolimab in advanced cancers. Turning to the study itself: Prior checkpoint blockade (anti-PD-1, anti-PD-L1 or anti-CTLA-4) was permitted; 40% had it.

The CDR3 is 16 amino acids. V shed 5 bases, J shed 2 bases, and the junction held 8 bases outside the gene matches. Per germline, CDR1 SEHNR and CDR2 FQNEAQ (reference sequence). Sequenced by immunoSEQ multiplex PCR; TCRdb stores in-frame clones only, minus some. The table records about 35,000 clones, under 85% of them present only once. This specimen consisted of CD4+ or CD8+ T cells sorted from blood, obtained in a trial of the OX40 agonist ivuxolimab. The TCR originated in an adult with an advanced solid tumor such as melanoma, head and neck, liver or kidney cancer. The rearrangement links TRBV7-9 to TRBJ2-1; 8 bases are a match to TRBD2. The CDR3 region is CASSDAGGGTYNEQFF. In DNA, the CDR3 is TGTGCCAGCAGCGACGCGGGCGGGGGGACCTACAATGAGCAGTTCTTC.